The next 18 T cell receptor beta chains were all read from a single sample in a study of blood T cell repertoires in COVID-19. Generated by immunoSEQ multiplex PCR, the TCRdb table keeps only in-frame clones and is missing some. The table shows some 400,000 clones, with approximately 90% occurring only once. Material for sequencing was PBMCs or T cells enriched from blood (not recorded which). Receptors were obtained from a woman in her thirties or forties who had been exposed to COVID-19.

The V and J genes are TRBV12-2 and TRBJ2-3; the D call in the table, TRBD1, was not verified against the DNA. TRBV12-2 is recorded as a pseudogene. The CDR3 covers 13 residues. CDR3 sequence (DNA): TGTGCAAGTCGCCTTCAGGGGACAGATACGCAGTATTTT. Protein product: CASRLQGTDTQYF.

The gene calls are TRBV29-1 and TRBJ1-5; the D is unclear. The CDR3 is 12 residues long. Trimming shortened V by 4 bases and J by 2 bases, and 6 bases separated the two germline ends. The germline gives CDR1 SQVTM, CDR2 ANQGSEA. CDR3 sequence: CSVVIGNQPQHF. The CDR3 DNA sequence: TGCAGCGTTGTGATAGGCAATCAGCCCCAGCATTTT.

This rearrangement joins TRBV7-9 to TRBJ2-6; 8 positions match TRBD1. The CDR3 contains 19 residues. Germline CDR1 SEHNR, CDR2 FQNEAQ (reference sequence). V dropped 1 base and J dropped 2; count of bases not matched to a gene: 10. In DNA form, the CDR3 reads TGTGCCAGCAGCTTAGGTCAGGGGGCCACTTCGCCTGGGGCCAACGTCCTGACTTTC. This codes for CASSLGQGATSPGANVLTF.

The V gene is TRBV18, the J gene TRBJ2-7, with D uncertain. This CDR3 is 15 amino acids long. Germline CDR1 KGHSH, CDR2 LQKENI. Trimming shortened V by 1 base and J by 0 bases, and 10 bases separated the two germline ends. This CDR3 reads CASSPLKTLSYEQYF. The CDR3 DNA is TGTGCCAGCTCACCACTTAAGACACTCTCCTACGAGCAGTACTTC. The full variable domain, in which reference TRBV18 and TRBJ2-7 provide the parts outside the CDR3, is NAGVMQNPRHLVRRRGQEARLRCSPMKGHSHVYWYRQLPEEGLKFMVYLQKENIIDESGMPKERFSAEFPKEGPSILRIQQVVRGDSAAYFCASSPLKTLSYEQYFGPGTRLTVT.

The J gene is TRBJ2-3, the V gene TRBV6-2 or TRBV6-3; D possibly corresponds to TRBD2 (5 bases). Germline CDR1 reads MNHEY; CDR2 reads SVGEGT. The CDR3 loop spans 17 amino acids. V lost 0 bases and J 6 bases, leaving 19 bases between the germline ends. CDR3 bases: TGTGCCAGCAGTTACTCGATCTTGAGCGGCCCTGGGGATACGCAGTATTTT. Amino acids: CASSYSILSGPGDTQYF.

The V call is TRBV14, the J call TRBJ2-7, with TRBD2 matching 8 bases. Per germline, CDR1 SGHDN and CDR2 FVKESK. J lost 3 bases, V lost 3 bases, and 7 bases had no gene match. The CDR3 is 15 residues long. The CDR3 reads CASSQLREGYYEQYF. CDR3 nucleotides: TGTGCCAGCAGCCAGTTACGGGAGGGGTACTACGAGCAGTACTTC.

The chain uses TRBV11-2 and TRBJ2-3; 10 nucleotides match TRBD2. J was trimmed by 4 bases and V by 7 bases; bases with no gene match: 5. CDR1 and CDR2 (germline): SGHAT, FQNNGV. The CDR3 covers 14 residues. This CDR3 reads CASTTSGVSDTQYF. CDR3 DNA: TGTGCCAGCACTACTAGCGGGGTGTCAGATACGCAGTATTTT.

The chain is built from TRBV5-4 and TRBJ1-1; 10 bases line up with TRBD1. Germline CDR1 and CDR2: SGHNT and YYREEE (reference sequence). J gave up 2 bases and V 4 bases, and 8 bases lay outside the gene matches. The CDR3 has 16 residues. The CDR3 nucleotides are TGTGCCAGCAGCCCTCGGACAGGGGGGATAAACACTGAAGCTTTCTTT. Translation: CASSPRTGGINTEAFF.

The chain uses TRBV6-5 and TRBJ1-2; TRBD1 matches 8 bases. Trimming took 6 bases from V and 2 from J; bases not matched to a gene: 5. Germline CDR1 reads MNHEY; CDR2 reads SVGAGI. CDR3 size: 14 residues. The CDR3 bases are TGTGCCAGCAGGCCTACAGGGGGAAACTATGGCTACACCTTC. Translating gives CASRPTGGNYGYTF.

V usage is TRBV5-1 and J usage is TRBJ2-1; a possible D gene is TRBD2 (5 bases). Germline CDR1 and CDR2: SGHRS and YFSETQ. The ends were cut back, 5 bases at V and 3 bases at J, with 12 bases in the middle. This CDR3 is built from 14 residues. CDR3 region: CASRWTGNYNEQFF. In nucleotides, the CDR3 is TGCGCCAGCAGGTGGACTGGGAACTACAATGAGCAGTTCTTC.

V gene TRBV9 combines with J gene TRBJ1-1, with 9 nucleotides matching TRBD1. Trimming cost V 4 bases and J 5 bases; bases outside gene matches: 9. The CDR3 runs 15 residues. The germline V gene has CDR1 SGDLS and CDR2 YYNGEE. CDR3: CASSNPTGGGTEAFF. In DNA form, the CDR3 reads TGTGCCAGCAGCAACCCGACAGGGGGGGGGACTGAAGCTTTCTTT.

This sequence joins TRBV5-1 and TRBJ1-4; 7 bases agree with TRBD1. Germline trimming cut 5 bases from V and 1 base from J; bases unmatched to any gene: 5. The CDR3 runs to 15 residues. Germline assignment: CDR1 SGHRS and CDR2 YFSETQ. This CDR3 reads CASRPTGKTNEKLFF. The DNA of the CDR3 is TGCGCCAGCAGGCCGACAGGGAAAACTAATGAAAAACTGTTTTTT.

CDR3 DNA: TGTGCCAGCAGTTACTCGAGACAGCACTCTGGAAACACCATATATTTT. It encodes CASSYSRQHSGNTIYF. The chain couples TRBV6-5 to TRBJ1-3, with D possibly TRBD1 on 5 matching bases. Trimming took off 0 bases at V and 0 bases at J, with 9 bases between the two ends. This CDR3 region has 16 residues. The germline V gene encodes CDR1 MNHEY and CDR2 SVGAGI.

CDR3 DNA: TGTGCCAGCAGCTTAGGTCAGAACAATCAGCCCCAGCATTTT. Its translation is CASSLGQNNQPQHF. The chain carries TRBV7-8 and TRBJ1-5, with D uncertain. Germline V CDR1 and CDR2: SGHVS, FQNEAQ. The ends were cut back, 1 base at V and 3 bases at J, with 7 bases in the middle. The CDR3 runs to 14 residues.

V and J are TRBV5-6 and TRBJ2-3; 12 positions match TRBD2. This CDR3 is built from 18 residues. J was trimmed by 2 bases and V by 1 base; bases with no gene match: 8. Germline CDR1 reads SGHDT; CDR2 reads YYEEEE. The CDR3 DNA reads TGTGCCAGCAGCTTGTCGCTAGCGGGGGGGTACTACACAGATACGCAGTATTTT. This codes for CASSLSLAGGYYTDTQYF.

The gene calls are TRBV18 and TRBJ1-4; 7 bases match TRBD1. Trimming at V came to 3 bases and at J to 0 bases, leaving 13 bases not matched to a gene. The CDR3 spans 19 residues. Germline V CDR1 and CDR2: KGHSH, LQKENI. DNA for the CDR3: TGTGCCAGCTCACCCCGAGGGACAGTGAACAAGGCAACTAATGAAAAACTGTTTTTT. Translated, it gives CASSPRGTVNKATNEKLFF. Looking up the rest from reference TRBV18 and TRBJ1-4 gives the full variable domain: NAGVMQNPRHLVRRRGQEARLRCSPMKGHSHVYWYRQLPEEGLKFMVYLQKENIIDESGMPKERFSAEFPKEGPSILRIQQVVRGDSAAYFCASSPRGTVNKATNEKLFFGSGTQLSVL.

CDR3 protein: CASSQIIGANVLTF. CDR3 DNA sequence: TGTGCCAGCAGTCAGATTATAGGGGCCAACGTCCTGACTTTC. The V gene is TRBV14, the J gene TRBJ2-6; D remains ambiguous. Trimming took 6 bases from V and 4 from J, leaving 10 bases between them. This CDR3 region has 14 residues. Germline CDR1 and CDR2: SGHDN and FVKESK.

The V and J genes are TRBV30 and TRBJ2-7; a possible D gene is TRBD2 (6 bases). The CDR3 runs 14 residues. The V and J ends lost 5 bases and 2 bases respectively, with 16 bases between them. The germline V gene has CDR1 GTSNPN and CDR2 SVGIG (reference sequence). The CDR3 nucleotides are TGTGCCTGGGGGCGGGATGGGATAGCCTACGAGCAGTACTTC. Residues: CAWGRDGIAYEQYF.